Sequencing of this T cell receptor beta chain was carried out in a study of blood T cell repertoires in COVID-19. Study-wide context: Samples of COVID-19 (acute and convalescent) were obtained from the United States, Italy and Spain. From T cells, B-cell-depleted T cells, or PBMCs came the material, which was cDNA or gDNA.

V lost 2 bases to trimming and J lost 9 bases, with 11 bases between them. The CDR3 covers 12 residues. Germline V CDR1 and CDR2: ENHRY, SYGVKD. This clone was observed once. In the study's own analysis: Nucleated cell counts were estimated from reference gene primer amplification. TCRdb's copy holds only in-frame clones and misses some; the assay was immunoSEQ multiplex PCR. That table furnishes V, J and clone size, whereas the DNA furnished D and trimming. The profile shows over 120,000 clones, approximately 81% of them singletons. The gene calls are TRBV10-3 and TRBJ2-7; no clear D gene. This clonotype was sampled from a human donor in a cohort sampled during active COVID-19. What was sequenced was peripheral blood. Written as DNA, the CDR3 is TGTGCCATCAGTGAGATCACTTCTGGGCAGTACTTC. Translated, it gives CAISEITSGQYF.